This T cell receptor beta chain originates from a study of T cell responses to AZD1222 COVID-19 vaccine. The table came from immunoSEQ multiplex PCR; TCRdb's copy has only in-frame clones and leaves some out. The profile shows about 110,000 clones, roughly 87% of them singletons. Study-level results: Increases in Spike-specific TCR breadth and depth were seen after two AZD1222 doses. Reports say nearly half of spike-specific TCRs go after unmutated variant regions. At baseline, just 5 or 6 AZD1222 recipients tested seropositive. Vaccine-associated CD4 TCRs ranged over spike, dominating at 160-218 and 743-854.

This clone is a singleton in its sample. Its specificity is unknown. V was pared by 6 bases and J by 4 bases, with 16 bases between. CDR1 and CDR2 from the germline V gene are SGHTA and FQGNSA. This CDR3 region has 15 residues. The source material was peripheral blood, sampled on day 0 of AZD1222 vaccination. This rearrangement joins TRBV7-2 to TRBJ1-5, with D tentatively TRBD1 (6 bases). The TCR comes from an adult in good health. CDR3 sequence (DNA): TGTGCCAGCAGTGGTTCCGGGACATATAATCAGCCCCAGCATTTT. Its protein product is CASSGSGTYNQPQHF.